A single sample gave rise to the 17 T cell receptor beta chains below, sequenced in a study of shared clonotypes between healthy human individuals. TCRdb keeps only in-frame clones here, not all; method: immunoSEQ multiplex PCR. This sample carries about 2.4 million clones, around 90% of them seen once, and the ten largest clones take more than 0.12%. Sequencing input: naive CD4+ T cells sorted from blood. Subset in this sample: CD45RA+ positively selected. These receptors were taken from a man aged 18 to 29 in good health.

This chain connects TRBV2 to TRBJ2-5; 10 nucleotides line up with TRBD1. The CDR3 loop spans 15 amino acids. V lost 4 bases to trimming and J lost 4 bases; unmatched junction nucleotides: 6. Germline assignment: CDR1 SNHLY and CDR2 FYNNEI. CDR3 region: CASSGMGQGTETQYF. In DNA, the CDR3 is TGTGCCAGCAGTGGTATGGGACAGGGGACAGAGACCCAGTACTTC.

This clone is a singleton in its sample. The chain links TRBV6-5 to TRBJ2-7; D not certain. CDR1 is MNHEY and CDR2 is SVGAGI in the germline V gene. Trimming removed 6 bases at V and 5 bases at J, with 11 bases between. The CDR3 length is 12 residues. CDR3 protein: CASSYQGDEQYF. The CDR3 coding sequence is TGTGCCAGCAGCTACCAAGGAGACGAGCAGTACTTC.

This clone was counted a single time. The chain uses TRBV2 and TRBJ2-7, with D possibly called TRBD1 or TRBD2 (5 bases each). Per germline, CDR1 SNHLY and CDR2 FYNNEI. The CDR3 is made up of 13 amino acids. Trimming pared 6 bases from V and 3 bases from J, leaving 12 bases between. The CDR3: CASRPWDHYEQYF. For the CDR3, the DNA is TGTGCCAGCAGACCCTGGGACCACTACGAGCAGTACTTC.

V gene TRBV5-1 combines with J gene TRBJ2-7, with D uncertain. The germline gives CDR1 SGHRS, CDR2 YFSETQ. This CDR3 has 14 amino acids. Trimming pared 0 bases from V and 3 bases from J, leaving 10 bases between. CDR3 nucleotide sequence: TGCGCCAGCAGCTTGGCGGGCAGTTACTACGAGCAGTACTTC. Encoded protein: CASSLAGSYYEQYF.

The CDR3 DNA reads TGTGCCAGCAGCTCGGGGCTAGCGGGAGCCGGGGAGCTGTTTTTT. It yields the protein CASSSGLAGAGELFF. The gene calls are TRBV9 and TRBJ2-2, with 10 bases fitting TRBD2. The germline V gene encodes CDR1 SGDLS and CDR2 YYNGEE. V shed 4 bases, J shed 6 bases, and the junction held 6 bases outside the gene matches. The CDR3 length is 15 residues.

Concerning this clone: Other DNA sequences in this sample translate to the same CDR3. The chain joins TRBV19 to TRBJ2-7, with 11 bases that match TRBD1. V lost 6 bases and J lost 2; bases outside the gene matches: 3. Germline loops: CDR1 LNHDA, CDR2 SQIVND (reference sequence). This CDR3 spans 14 amino acids. The CDR3: CASRPGQGAYEQYF. Written as DNA, the CDR3 is TGTGCCAGTAGACCGGGACAGGGGGCCTACGAGCAGTACTTC.

CDR3 DNA: TGTGCCATCAGTGAGACTAGCGGGAGGGCCGTAGATACGCAGTATTTT. Translating it yields CAISETSGRAVDTQYF. The chain carries TRBV10-3 and TRBJ2-3, with 13 positions matching TRBD2. CDR1 is ENHRY, CDR2 SYGVKD, per germline. Trimming removed 2 bases from V and 5 bases from J; junction bases left unmatched: 4. The CDR3 loop spans 16 amino acids.

This clone was observed a single time. The CDR3 spells CASSGGQEFNEKLFF. For the CDR3, the DNA is TGTGCCAGCAGTGGAGGACAGGAATTTAATGAAAAACTGTTTTTT. The V and J genes are TRBV25-1 and TRBJ1-4, with 7 nucleotides matching TRBD1. CDR1 is MGHDK and CDR2 is SYGVNS in the germline V gene. J lost 4 bases, V lost 4 bases, and 6 bases had no gene match. This CDR3 spans 15 amino acids.

J is TRBJ1-6 and V is TRBV19; 7 bases map to TRBD1. Germline CDR1 reads LNHDA; CDR2 reads SQIVND (reference sequence). V shed 7 bases, J shed 10 bases, and the junction held 7 bases outside the gene matches. The CDR3 has 13 residues. The CDR3 sequence: CASNGQGESPLHF. CDR3 coding DNA: TGTGCCAGTAACGGGCAGGGGGAATCACCCCTCCACTTT.

This chain connects TRBV2 to TRBJ1-5, with 7 bases fitting TRBD1. J gave up 0 bases and V 6 bases, and 5 bases lay outside the gene matches. Germline values: CDR1 SNHLY, CDR2 FYNNEI. The CDR3 has 15 residues. In DNA form, the CDR3 reads TGTGCCAGCAGGGAACAGGGGAGTAGCAATCAGCCCCAGCATTTT. Its protein is CASREQGSSNQPQHF.

This sequence joins TRBV15 and TRBJ2-5; a possible D gene is TRBD2 (6 bases). The CDR3 runs 18 residues. Trimming left V 0 bases short and J 5 bases short, with 22 bases between. Germline V gene lookup returns CDR1 LNHNV and CDR2 YYDKDF (reference sequence). The CDR3 sequence is CATSREISGTGKRETQYF. CDR3 in DNA: TGTGCCACCAGCAGAGAAATTTCCGGGACTGGGAAGAGGGAGACCCAGTACTTC.

The V call is TRBV7-2, the J call TRBJ2-1; a possible D gene is TRBD1 (6 bases). The V end lost 5 bases, the J end lost 3 bases, and 14 bases lay between the germline ends. CDR3 length: 15 amino acids. Germline CDR1 is SGHTA and CDR2 is FQGNSA. CDR3 sequence: CASSAGQWSYNEQFF. The CDR3 coding sequence is TGTGCCAGCAGCGCCGGACAGTGGAGCTACAATGAGCAGTTCTTC.

This chain uses TRBV7-2 with TRBJ2-5; TRBD2 aligns across 14 bases. Germline CDR1 reads SGHTA; CDR2 reads FQGNSA. J was trimmed by 4 bases and V by 5 bases; bases with no gene match: 12. The CDR3 loop spans 18 amino acids. The CDR3 nucleotides read TGTGCCAGCAGCCTCTCGACTAGCGGGGGGGCTAGGCGAGAGACCCAGTACTTC. It specifies CASSLSTSGGARRETQYF.

With regard to this clone: The same CDR3 arises from other DNA sequences in this sample as well. V and J are TRBV18 and TRBJ1-5; D is unresolved. This CDR3 is 13 amino acids long. Trimming shortened V by 2 bases and J by 5 bases, and 7 bases separated the two germline ends. Per germline, CDR1 KGHSH and CDR2 LQKENI. The CDR3 nucleotides are TGTGCCAGCTCACCAGGGAATGATCAGCCCCAGCATTTT. Protein product: CASSPGNDQPQHF.

The chain carries TRBV5-6 and TRBJ1-5, with unresolved D. The CDR3 is made up of 15 amino acids. From germline, CDR1 is SGHDT and CDR2 YYEEEE. V was pared by 0 bases and J by 3 bases, with 10 bases between. This CDR3 reads CASSLAEQTNQPQHF. In DNA form, the CDR3 reads TGTGCCAGCAGCTTGGCGGAACAGACCAATCAGCCCCAGCATTTT.

The chain has TRBV6-1 and TRBJ1-1; a weak D match, TRBD1 (5 bases). V lost 3 bases and J lost 1, with 21 bases in between. CDR3 length: 18 amino acids. Germline CDR1 and CDR2: MNHNS and SASEGT. In DNA form, the CDR3 reads TGTGCCAGCAGTGAGTCCCGGTACGATGTGAGGGGGAACACTGAAGCTTTCTTT. Residues: CASSESRYDVRGNTEAFF.

This clone is a singleton in its sample. The gene calls are TRBV6-1 and TRBJ2-7; no firm D call. Germline V CDR1 and CDR2: MNHNS, SASEGT. Trimming took off 4 bases at V and 3 bases at J, with 7 bases between the two ends. CDR3 length equals 12 residues. The CDR3 protein is CASSAYYYEQYF. Here the CDR3 DNA reads TGTGCCAGCAGTGCCTACTACTACGAGCAGTACTTC.